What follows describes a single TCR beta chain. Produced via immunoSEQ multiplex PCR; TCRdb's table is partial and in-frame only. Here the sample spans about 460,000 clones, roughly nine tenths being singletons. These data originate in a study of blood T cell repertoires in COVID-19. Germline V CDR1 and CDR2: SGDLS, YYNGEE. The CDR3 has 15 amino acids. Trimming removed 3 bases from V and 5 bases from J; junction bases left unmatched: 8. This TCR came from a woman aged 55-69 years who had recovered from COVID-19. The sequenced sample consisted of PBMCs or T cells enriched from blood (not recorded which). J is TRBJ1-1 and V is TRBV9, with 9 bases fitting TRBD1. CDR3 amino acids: CASSAPGQGKTEAFF. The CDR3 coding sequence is TGTGCCAGCAGCGCCCCGGGACAGGGAAAGACTGAAGCTTTCTTT.